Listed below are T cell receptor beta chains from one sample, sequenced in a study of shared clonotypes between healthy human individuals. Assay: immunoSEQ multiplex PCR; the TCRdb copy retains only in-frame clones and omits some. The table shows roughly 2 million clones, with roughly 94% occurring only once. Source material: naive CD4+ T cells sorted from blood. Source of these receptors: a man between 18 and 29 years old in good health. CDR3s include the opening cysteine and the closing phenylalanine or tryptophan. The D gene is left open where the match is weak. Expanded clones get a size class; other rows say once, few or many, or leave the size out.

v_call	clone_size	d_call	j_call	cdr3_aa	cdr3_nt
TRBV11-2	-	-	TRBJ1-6	CASSLEFRSGAISPLHF	TGTGCCAGCAGCTTAGAATTCCGGTCAGGGGCTATTTCACCCCTCCACTTT
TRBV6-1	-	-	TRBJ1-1	CASRGPGNTEAFF	TGTGCCAGCCGGGGACCGGGAAACACTGAAGCTTTCTTT
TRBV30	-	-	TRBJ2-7	CAWSVETNEQYF	TGTGCCTGGAGTGTGGAGACGAACGAGCAGTACTTC
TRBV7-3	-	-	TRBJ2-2	CASAPGSNTGELFF	TGTGCCAGCGCGCCGGGGTCGAACACCGGGGAGCTGTTTTTT
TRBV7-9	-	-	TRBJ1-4	CASSLMGYRDEKLFF	TGTGCCAGCAGCCTCATGGGGTACAGGGATGAAAAACTGTTTTTT
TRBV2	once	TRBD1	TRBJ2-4	CASKDRDRHIQYF	TGTGCCAGCAAGGACAGGGATCGTCACATTCAGTACTTC
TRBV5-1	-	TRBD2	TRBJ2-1	CASSLGLVSYNEQFF	TGCGCCAGCAGTCTCGGACTAGTCTCCTACAATGAGCAGTTCTTC
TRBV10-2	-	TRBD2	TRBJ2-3	CASSEPGLAGDTQYF	TGCGCCAGCAGTGAGCCGGGACTAGCGGGAGATACGCAGTATTTT
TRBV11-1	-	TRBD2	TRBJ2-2	CASSSRLASQTGELFF	TGTGCCAGCAGCTCCAGACTAGCCTCACAAACCGGGGAGCTGTTTTTT
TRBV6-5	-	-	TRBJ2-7	CASSSPSSHEQYF	TGTGCCAGCAGTTCCCCAAGTTCCCACGAGCAGTACTTC
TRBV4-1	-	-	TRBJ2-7	CASSQEDWSYEQYF	TGCGCCAGCAGCCAAGAGGACTGGTCCTACGAGCAGTACTTC
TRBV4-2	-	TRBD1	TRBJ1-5	CASSPTDREGNQPQHF	TGTGCCAGCAGCCCGACGGACAGGGAGGGCAATCAGCCCCAGCATTTT
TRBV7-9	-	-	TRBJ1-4	CASSLVTVGEKLFF	TGTGCCAGCAGCTTGGTTACAGTAGGCGAAAAACTGTTTTTT
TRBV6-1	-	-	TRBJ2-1	CASSERASGNEQFF	TGTGCCAGCAGTGAAAGGGCCAGCGGCAATGAGCAGTTCTTC
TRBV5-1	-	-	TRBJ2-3	CASSLGGRGTDTQYF	TGCGCCAGCAGCTTGGGTGGGAGAGGCACAGATACGCAGTATTTT
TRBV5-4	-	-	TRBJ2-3	CASSFTRASEGTDTQYF	TGTGCCAGCAGCTTCACCCGGGCCTCCGAAGGCACAGATACGCAGTATTTT
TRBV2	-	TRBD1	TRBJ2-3	CASSDLRQGGTDTQYF	TGTGCCAGCAGTGATCTACGACAGGGGGGAACAGATACGCAGTATTTT
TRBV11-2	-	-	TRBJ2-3	CASSLGLSPLTDTQYF	TGTGCCAGCAGCTTAGGCCTATCTCCTCTCACAGATACGCAGTATTTT
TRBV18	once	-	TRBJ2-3	CASSGQQGGADTQYF	TGTGCCAGCTCAGGACAGCAGGGAGGGGCAGATACGCAGTATTTT
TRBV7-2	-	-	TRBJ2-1	CASSLATAASTYNEQFF	TGTGCCAGCAGCTTAGCTACGGCGGCCTCAACCTACAATGAGCAGTTCTTC
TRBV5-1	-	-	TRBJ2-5	CASSAGPQETQYF	TGCGCCAGCAGCGCGGGACCGCAAGAGACCCAGTACTTC
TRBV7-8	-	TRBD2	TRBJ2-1	CASSLGRLAGDEQFF	TGTGCCAGCAGCTTAGGACGACTAGCGGGAGATGAGCAGTTCTTC
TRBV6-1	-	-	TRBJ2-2	CASRETHQTGELFF	TGTGCCAGCAGGGAGACCCACCAAACCGGGGAGCTGTTTTTT
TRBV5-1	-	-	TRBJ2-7	CASSLDLSIGEQYF	TGCGCCAGCAGCTTGGACTTATCAATTGGCGAGCAGTACTTC
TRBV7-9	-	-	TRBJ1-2	CASSIGDTYYGYTF	TGTGCCAGCAGCATAGGAGACACCTACTATGGCTACACCTTC
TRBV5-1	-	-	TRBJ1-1	CASSPQGRTEAFF	TGCGCCAGCAGCCCCCAGGGAAGGACTGAAGCTTTCTTT
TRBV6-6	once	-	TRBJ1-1	CASSYSEYEAFF	TGTGCCAGCAGTTACTCGGAATACGAAGCTTTCTTT
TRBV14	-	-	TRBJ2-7	CASSPLSGTASYEQYF	TGTGCCAGCAGCCCTCTCTCCGGGACGGCCTCCTACGAGCAGTACTTC
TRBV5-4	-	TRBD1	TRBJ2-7	CASSYLGQGARYEQYF	TGTGCCAGCAGCTACCTAGGACAGGGGGCGCGGTACGAGCAGTACTTC
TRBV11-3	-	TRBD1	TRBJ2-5	CASSLGAGGTETQYF	TGTGCCAGCAGCTTAGGTGCAGGGGGTACGGAGACCCAGTACTTC
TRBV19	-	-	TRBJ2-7	CASSIARTSYEQYF	TGTGCCAGTAGTATCGCGAGGACATCCTACGAGCAGTACTTC
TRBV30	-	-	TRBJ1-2	CAWREGENRNYGYTF	TGTGCCTGGAGGGAGGGGGAAAACCGAAACTATGGCTACACCTTC
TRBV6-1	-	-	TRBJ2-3	CASSVRDNQDTQYF	TGTGCCAGCAGTGTCCGGGACAATCAAGATACGCAGTATTTT
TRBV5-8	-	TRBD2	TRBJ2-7	CASSSGLAILAGEQYF	TGTGCCAGCAGCTCGGGACTAGCGATATTAGCCGGCGAGCAGTACTTC
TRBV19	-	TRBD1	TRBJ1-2	CASSDRGIYGYTF	TGTGCCAGTAGTGACAGGGGAATTTATGGCTACACCTTC
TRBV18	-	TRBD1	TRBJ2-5	CASSLDRGRETQYF	TGTGCCAGCTCGTTGGACAGGGGAAGGGAGACCCAGTACTTC
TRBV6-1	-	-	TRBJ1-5	CASSEAWVGNQPQHF	TGTGCCAGCAGTGAAGCGTGGGTGGGCAATCAGCCCCAGCATTTT
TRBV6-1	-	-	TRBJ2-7	CASSEAPGPTYEQYF	TGTGCCAGCAGTGAAGCGCCAGGGCCGACCTACGAGCAGTACTTC
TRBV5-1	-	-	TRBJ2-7	CASRFSTGVYEQYF	TGCGCCAGCAGGTTTTCGACAGGAGTCTACGAGCAGTACTTC
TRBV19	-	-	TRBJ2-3	CASSIGSLTADTQYF	TGTGCCAGTAGTATCGGATCCCTGACCGCAGATACGCAGTATTTT
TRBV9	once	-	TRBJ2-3	CASSVGTHYTDTQYF	TGTGCCAGCAGCGTAGGGACACACTACACAGATACGCAGTATTTT
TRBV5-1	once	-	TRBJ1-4	CASSIGQYNNEKLFF	TGCGCCAGCAGCATAGGACAGTACAATAATGAAAAACTGTTTTTT
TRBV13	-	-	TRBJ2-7	CASSLLYEQYF	TGTGCCAGCAGCCTCCTATACGAGCAGTACTTC
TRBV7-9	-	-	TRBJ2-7	CASSSGEGVSYEQYF	TGTGCCAGCAGCTCAGGGGAGGGGGTCTCCTACGAGCAGTACTTC
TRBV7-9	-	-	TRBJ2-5	CASSLTGSVETQYF	TGTGCCAGCAGCTTAACGGGTTCGGTGGAGACCCAGTACTTC
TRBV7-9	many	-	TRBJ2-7	CASSYPSTDPYEQYF	TGTGCCAGCAGCTACCCTTCGACGGACCCCTACGAGCAGTACTTC
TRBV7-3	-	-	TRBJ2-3	CASSFVPSTDTQYF	TGTGCCAGCAGCTTCGTCCCTAGCACAGATACGCAGTATTTT